The present entry profiles one TCR beta chain with its context. Its target is not known. The data originate from a study of cytomegalovirus exposure and HLA in healthy donors. Amplification used 60 Vbeta primers and 13 Jbeta primers. Libraries were prepared by immunoSEQ multiplex PCR; TCRdb keeps only in-frame clonotypes and omits some of them. The sample records about 130,000 clones, roughly four fifths being singletons. CDR3 length: 13 amino acids. Trimming cost V 7 bases and J 11 bases, with 20 bases left between them. Germline V CDR1 and CDR2: SNHLY, FYNNEI. The study's findings and limits: The presence/absence work took it that sequencing depth was about the same across donors.

The donors were healthy bone marrow donors. The chain recombines TRBV2 with TRBJ1-1; no clear D. The clonotype comes from a woman in her 50s in good health and CMV-seronegative. What was sequenced was PBMCs. As DNA, the CDR3 is TGTGCCAGCACCACGCGGGCCCCGAGTTTGGCTTTCTTT. Translation gives CASTTRAPSLAFF.